The 6 T cell receptor beta chains listed next were all sequenced from one sample in a study of Ad26.COV2.S vaccination and SARS-CoV-2 variants. Treatment specified: about 20 received Ad26.COV2.S at low or high dose, single or two shots; several received placebo; per-sample allocation not given. At day 63 after the first vaccine or placebo injection, samples were drawn. Here immunoSEQ multiplex PCR was the method, and the copy in TCRdb shows in-frame clones only, minus some. The sample lists fewer than 500,000 clones; approximately 89% were seen once. The material sequenced was peripheral blood, taken in a trial of Ad26.COV2.S vaccine versus placebo. Receptor source: a person aged 18-65 years who received the Ad26.COV2.S COVID-19 vaccine or a placebo.

This clone was detected only once. This chain connects TRBV5-1 to TRBJ2-5; 9 nucleotides align to TRBD2. The CDR3 consists of 14 residues. CDR1 and CDR2 from the germline V gene are SGHRS and YFSETQ. Trimming cost V 5 bases and J 2 bases; bases outside gene matches: 4. CDR3 sequence (DNA): TGCGCCAGCAGGGTAGCGGGGGAACAAGAGACCCAGTACTTC. This sequence encodes CASRVAGEQETQYF.

This chain connects TRBV5-3 to TRBJ1-1, with D perhaps matching TRBD1 (6 bases). TRBV5-3 has ORF status, its function being uncertain. V dropped 4 bases and J dropped 0 bases, with 10 bases sitting between them. This CDR3 is built from 14 residues. This CDR3 reads CARSRGRLNTEAFF. In DNA form, the CDR3 reads TGTGCCAGAAGCCGGGGGCGCCTGAACACTGAAGCTTTCTTT.

This rearrangement joins TRBV24-1 to TRBJ2-5; D could derive from TRBD1 or TRBD2 (5 bases each). The CDR3 is 13 residues long. Germline values: CDR1 KGHDR, CDR2 SFDVKD. The V end was cut by 9 bases, the J end by 5 bases, with 15 bases between. CDR3 DNA sequence: TGTGCCACCGGCCGGGGCCCGGGTGAGACCCAGTACTTC. Residues: CATGRGPGETQYF.

The V gene is TRBV7-9, the J gene TRBJ2-7; D remains unclear. This CDR3 region has 12 residues. V lost 4 bases and J lost 5, with 9 bases in between. In germline, CDR1 is SEHNR, CDR2 FQNEAQ (reference sequence). The CDR3 nucleotides read TGTGCCAGCAGCTCGGCCAGTAACGAGCAGTACTTC. Translation: CASSSASNEQYF. Using reference TRBV7-9 and TRBJ2-7 for the parts outside the CDR3, the full variable domain is DTGVSQNPRHKITKRGQNVTFRCDPISEHNRLYWYRQTLGQGPEFLTYFQNEAQLEKSRLLSDRFSAERPKGSFSTLEIQRTEQGDSAMYLCASSSASNEQYFGPGTRLTVT.

For this clone: This CDR3 is also generated by other DNA sequences in the sample. This sequence joins TRBV29-1 and TRBJ2-5; no reliable D call. The CDR3 runs to 11 residues. The ends were cut back, 4 bases at V and 2 bases at J, with 5 bases in the middle. Germline V gives CDR1 SQVTM, CDR2 ANQGSEA. The CDR3 nucleotides read TGCAGCGTTGGTCGGCAAGAGACCCAGTACTTC. This encodes CSVGRQETQYF.

This chain links TRBV4-1 with TRBJ1-1; D is unclear. The CDR3 contains 11 residues. Trimming took off 4 bases at V and 0 bases at J, with 0 bases between the two ends. The V gene's germline CDR1 is MGHRA and CDR2 YSYEKL. CDR3 bases: TGCGCCAGCAGCCTGAACACTGAAGCTTTCTTT. Its protein product is CASSLNTEAFF.